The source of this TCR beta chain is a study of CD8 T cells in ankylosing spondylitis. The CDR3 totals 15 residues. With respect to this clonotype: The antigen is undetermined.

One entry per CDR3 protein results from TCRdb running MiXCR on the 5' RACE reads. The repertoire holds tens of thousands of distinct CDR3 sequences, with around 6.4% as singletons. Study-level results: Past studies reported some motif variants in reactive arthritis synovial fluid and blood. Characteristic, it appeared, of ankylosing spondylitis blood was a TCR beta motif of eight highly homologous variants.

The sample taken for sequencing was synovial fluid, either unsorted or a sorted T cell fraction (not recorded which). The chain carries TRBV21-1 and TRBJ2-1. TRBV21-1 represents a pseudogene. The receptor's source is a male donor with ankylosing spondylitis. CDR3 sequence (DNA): TGTGCCAGCACCACGCAACCGAGCTCCTACAATGAGCAGTTCTTC. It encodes CASTTQPSSYNEQFF.